This T cell receptor (beta chain) was identified during a study of blood T cell repertoires in COVID-19. Study summary: The United States, Italy and Spain were the sources of the acute and convalescent COVID-19 samples. T cells, B-cell-depleted T cells, or PBMCs provided the cDNA or gDNA that served as material.

Original processing methods: Amplification of reference gene primers provided the estimated nucleated cell counts. Only in-frame clones appear in the TCRdb table, and some are missing; sequencing was by immunoSEQ multiplex PCR. V and J calls and clone size are as listed in that table; D and trimming were resolved from the DNA. The profile shows fewer than 110,000 clones, 70% to 90% of them singletons. The clonotype originates from a woman younger than 45 with acute or convalescent COVID-19. Sequenced material: peripheral blood.

The chain's CDR3 is CASSDGQGSNGYTF. The CDR3 coding sequence is TGTGCCAGCAGTGACGGGCAGGGTTCGAATGGCTACACCTTC. V gene TRBV6-1 combines with J gene TRBJ1-2; D perhaps matches TRBD1 (5 bases). The V end was cut by 3 bases, the J end by 6 bases, with 14 bases between. This CDR3 is built from 14 residues. Germline V CDR1 and CDR2: MNHNS, SASEGT.